This TCR beta chain emerged from a study of T-cell reconstitution after alpha-beta-depleted transplantation in children. The TCRbeta library was prepared with unique molecular identifiers. TCRdb reanalysed the PCR reads using MiXCR and keeps one entry per CDR3 protein. Of around 600,000 distinct CDR3 sequences in the sample, around 16% were seen once. This clonotype was observed at least ten times. The CDR3 has 16 amino acids. CDR1 is MNHEY and CDR2 is SVGAGI in the germline V gene. Trimming left V 0 bases short and J 10 bases short, with 19 bases between. This rearrangement joins TRBV6-5 to TRBJ2-1, with a possible D match to TRBD2 (6 bases). The material was PBMCs from the stem cell graft donor, obtained from the stem cell graft. This TCR was recovered from a human donor who donated a stem cell graft to a child with acute myeloid leukemia. In nucleotides, the CDR3 is TGTGCCAGCAGTTACTCTGCGGCGGGGAATTTTGGGGAGCAGTTCTTC. The encoded protein is CASSYSAAGNFGEQFF.